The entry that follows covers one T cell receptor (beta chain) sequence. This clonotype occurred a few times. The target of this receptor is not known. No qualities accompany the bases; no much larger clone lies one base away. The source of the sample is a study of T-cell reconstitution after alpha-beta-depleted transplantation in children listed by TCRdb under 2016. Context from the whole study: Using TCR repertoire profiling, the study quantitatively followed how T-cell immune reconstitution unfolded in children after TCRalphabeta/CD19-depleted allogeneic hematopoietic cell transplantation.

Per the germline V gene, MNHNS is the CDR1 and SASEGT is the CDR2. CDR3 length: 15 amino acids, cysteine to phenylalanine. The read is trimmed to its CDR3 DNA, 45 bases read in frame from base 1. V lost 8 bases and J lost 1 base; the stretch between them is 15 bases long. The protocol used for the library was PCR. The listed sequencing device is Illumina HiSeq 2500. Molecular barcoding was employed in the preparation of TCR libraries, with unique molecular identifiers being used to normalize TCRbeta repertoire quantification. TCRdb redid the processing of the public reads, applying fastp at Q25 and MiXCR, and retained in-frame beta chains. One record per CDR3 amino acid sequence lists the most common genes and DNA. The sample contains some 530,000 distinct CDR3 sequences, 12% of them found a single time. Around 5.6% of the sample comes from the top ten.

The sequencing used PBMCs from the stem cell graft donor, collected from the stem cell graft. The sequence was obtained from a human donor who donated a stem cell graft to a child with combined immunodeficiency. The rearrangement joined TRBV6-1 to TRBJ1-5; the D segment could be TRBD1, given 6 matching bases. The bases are TGTGCCAGCTCTGAAGGGGGATGGAGCAATCAGCCCCAGCATTTT. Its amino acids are CASSEGGWSNQPQHF.